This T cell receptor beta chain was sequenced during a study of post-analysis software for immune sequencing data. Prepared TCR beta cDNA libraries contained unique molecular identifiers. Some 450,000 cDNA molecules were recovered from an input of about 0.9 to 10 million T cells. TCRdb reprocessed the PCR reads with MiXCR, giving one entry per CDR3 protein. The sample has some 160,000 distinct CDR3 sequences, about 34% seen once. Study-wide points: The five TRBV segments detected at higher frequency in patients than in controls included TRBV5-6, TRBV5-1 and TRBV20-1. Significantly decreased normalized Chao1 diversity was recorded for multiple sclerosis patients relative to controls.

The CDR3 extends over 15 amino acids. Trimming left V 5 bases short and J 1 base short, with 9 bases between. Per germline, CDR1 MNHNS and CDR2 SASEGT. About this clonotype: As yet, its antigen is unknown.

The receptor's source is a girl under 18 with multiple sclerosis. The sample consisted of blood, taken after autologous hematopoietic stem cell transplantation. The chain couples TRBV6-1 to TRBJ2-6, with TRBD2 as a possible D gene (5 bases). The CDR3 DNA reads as TGTGCCAGCAGTAGGTCGGGGTCTGGGGCCAACGTCCTGACTTTC. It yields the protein CASSRSGSGANVLTF.